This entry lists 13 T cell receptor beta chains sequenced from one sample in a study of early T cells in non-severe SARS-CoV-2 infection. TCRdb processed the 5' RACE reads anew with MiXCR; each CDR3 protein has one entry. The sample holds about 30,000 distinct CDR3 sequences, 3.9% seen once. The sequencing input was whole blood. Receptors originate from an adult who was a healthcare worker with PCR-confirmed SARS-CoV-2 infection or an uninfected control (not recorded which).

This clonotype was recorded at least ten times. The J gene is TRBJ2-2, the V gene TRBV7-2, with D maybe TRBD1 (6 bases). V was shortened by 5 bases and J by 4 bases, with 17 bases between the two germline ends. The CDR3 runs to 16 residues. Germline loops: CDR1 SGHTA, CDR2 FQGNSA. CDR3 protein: CASSASPRGGTGELFF. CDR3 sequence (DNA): TGTGCCAGCAGCGCGTCCCCCCGAGGGGGCACCGGGGAGCTGTTTTTT.

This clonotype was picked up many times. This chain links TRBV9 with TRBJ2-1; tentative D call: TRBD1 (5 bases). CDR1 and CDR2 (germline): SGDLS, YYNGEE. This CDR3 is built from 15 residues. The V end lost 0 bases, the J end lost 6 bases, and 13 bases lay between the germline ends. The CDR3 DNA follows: TGTGCCAGCAGCGTAGGAGGATCAGGGTTCAATGAGCAGTTCTTC. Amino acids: CASSVGGSGFNEQFF.

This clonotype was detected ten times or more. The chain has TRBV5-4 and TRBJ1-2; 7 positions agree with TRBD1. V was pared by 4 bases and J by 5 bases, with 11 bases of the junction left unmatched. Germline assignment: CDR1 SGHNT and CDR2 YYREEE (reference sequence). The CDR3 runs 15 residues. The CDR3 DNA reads TGTGCCAGCAGCCCTTCGGAGGGGGCTGGGTATGGCTACACCTTC. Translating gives CASSPSEGAGYGYTF.

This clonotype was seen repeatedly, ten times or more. The CDR3 loop is CAWSGGGAYRSSYNSPLHF. The CDR3 nucleotides read TGTGCCTGGAGTGGAGGGGGGGCCTACCGAAGCTCCTATAATTCACCCCTCCACTTT. This chain connects TRBV30 to TRBJ1-6, with D perhaps TRBD1 (6 bases). This CDR3 is 19 amino acids long. V shed 1 base and J shed 0 bases, with 19 bases lying between them. Germline CDR1 is GTSNPN and CDR2 is SVGIG (reference sequence). Based on the CDR3 plus reference TRBV30 and TRBJ1-6, the full variable domain is SQTIHQWPATLVQPVGSPLSLECTVEGTSNPNLYWYRQAAGRGLQLLFYSVGIGQISSEVPQNLSASRPQDRQFILSSKKLLLSDSGFYLCAWSGGGAYRSSYNSPLHFGNGTRLTVT.

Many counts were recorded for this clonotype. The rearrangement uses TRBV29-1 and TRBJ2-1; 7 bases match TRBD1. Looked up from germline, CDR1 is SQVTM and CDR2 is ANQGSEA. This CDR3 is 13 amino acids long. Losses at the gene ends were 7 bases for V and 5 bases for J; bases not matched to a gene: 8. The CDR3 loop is CSGGQRADNEQFF. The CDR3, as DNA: TGCAGCGGGGGACAGCGAGCCGACAATGAGCAGTTCTTC.

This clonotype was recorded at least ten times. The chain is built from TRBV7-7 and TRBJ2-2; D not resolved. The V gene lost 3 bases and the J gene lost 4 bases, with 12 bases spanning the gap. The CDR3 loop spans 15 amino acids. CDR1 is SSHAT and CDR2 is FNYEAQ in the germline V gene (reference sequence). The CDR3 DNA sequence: TGTGCCAGCAGCTTTGGTGTACCGGGCACCGGGGAGCTGTTTTTT. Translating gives CASSFGVPGTGELFF. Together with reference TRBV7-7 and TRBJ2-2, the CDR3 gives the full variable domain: GAGVSQSPRYKVTKRGQDVTLRCDPISSHATLYWYQQALGQGPEFLTYFNYEAQPDKSGLPSDRFSAERPEGSISTLTIQRTEQRDSAMYRCASSFGVPGTGELFFGEGSRLTVL.

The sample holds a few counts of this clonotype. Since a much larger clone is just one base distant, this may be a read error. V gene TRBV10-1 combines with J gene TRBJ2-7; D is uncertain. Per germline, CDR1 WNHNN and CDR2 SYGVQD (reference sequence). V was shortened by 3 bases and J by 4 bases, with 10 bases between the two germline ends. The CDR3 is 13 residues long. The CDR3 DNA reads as TGCGCCAGCAGTGACGTCGTGGGATACGAGCAGTACTTC. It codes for CASSDVVGYEQYF.

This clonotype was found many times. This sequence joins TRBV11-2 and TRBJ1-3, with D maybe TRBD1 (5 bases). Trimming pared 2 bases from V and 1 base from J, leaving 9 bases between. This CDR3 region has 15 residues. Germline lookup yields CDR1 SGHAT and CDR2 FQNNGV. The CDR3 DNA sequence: TGTGCCAGCAGCTTAACGGCAGGGTCTGGAAACACCATATATTTT. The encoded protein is CASSLTAGSGNTIYF. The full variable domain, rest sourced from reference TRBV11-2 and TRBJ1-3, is EAGVAQSPRYKIIEKRQSVAFWCNPISGHATLYWYQQILGQGPKLLIQFQNNGVVDDSQLPKDRFSAERLKGVDSTLKIQPAKLEDSAVYLCASSLTAGSGNTIYFGEGSWLTVV.

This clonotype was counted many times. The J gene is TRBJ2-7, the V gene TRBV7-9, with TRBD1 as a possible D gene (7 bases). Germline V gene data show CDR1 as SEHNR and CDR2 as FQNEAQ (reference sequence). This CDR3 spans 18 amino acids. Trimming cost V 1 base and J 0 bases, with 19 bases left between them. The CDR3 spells CASSLGRAGTALSYEQYF. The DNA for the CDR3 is TGTGCCAGCAGCTTAGGACGGGCGGGGACAGCACTCTCCTACGAGCAGTACTTC.

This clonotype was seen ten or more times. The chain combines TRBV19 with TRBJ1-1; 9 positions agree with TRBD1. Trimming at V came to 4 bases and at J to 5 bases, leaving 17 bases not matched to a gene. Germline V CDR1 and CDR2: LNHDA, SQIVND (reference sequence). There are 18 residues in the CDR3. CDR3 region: CASSTHPRQGVFETEAFF. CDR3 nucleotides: TGTGCCAGTAGTACCCACCCCCGACAGGGGGTATTTGAGACTGAAGCTTTCTTT.

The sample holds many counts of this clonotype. Written as DNA, the CDR3 is TGTGCCAGTAGTATAACAGGGGACGGAAAGACCCAGTACTTC. Amino acids: CASSITGDGKTQYF. The chain couples TRBV19 to TRBJ2-5; TRBD1 aligns across 7 bases. Germline trimming cut 2 bases from V and 6 bases from J; bases unmatched to any gene: 6. Germline CDR1 is LNHDA and CDR2 is SQIVND (reference sequence). The CDR3 contains 14 residues.

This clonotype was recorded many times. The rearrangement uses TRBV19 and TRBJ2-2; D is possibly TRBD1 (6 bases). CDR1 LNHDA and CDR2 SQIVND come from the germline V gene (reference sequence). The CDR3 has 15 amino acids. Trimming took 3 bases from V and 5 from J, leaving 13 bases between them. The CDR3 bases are TGTGCCAGTAGTATGGGGGACACTCTTACCGGGGAGCTGTTTTTT. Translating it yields CASSMGDTLTGELFF.

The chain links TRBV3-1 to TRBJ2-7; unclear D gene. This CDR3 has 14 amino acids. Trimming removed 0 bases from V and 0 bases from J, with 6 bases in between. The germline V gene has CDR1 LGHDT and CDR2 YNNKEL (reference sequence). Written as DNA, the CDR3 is TGTGCCAGCAGCCAAGAGGAGAGCTCCTACGAGCAGTACTTC. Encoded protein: CASSQEESSYEQYF.